These 6 T cell receptor beta chains were all obtained from the same sample, sequenced in a study of T cell repertoires in cytomegalovirus infection. TCRdb fed the reads into MiXCR, producing one record per CDR3 protein. In the table there are around 530,000 distinct CDR3 sequences, 15% to 20% of which are singletons. The sequenced material came from CD8+ T cells from PBMCs. Receptors originate from a human donor in good health (CMV status not recorded). Some clones in this sample may be carry-over from other donors' samples.

This clonotype was seen only a few times. The V call is TRBV6-5, the J call TRBJ1-2; D is uncertain. Per germline, CDR1 MNHEY and CDR2 SVGAGI. The V end was cut by 2 bases, the J end by 2 bases, with 6 bases between. The CDR3 runs to 13 residues. In DNA form, the CDR3 reads TGTGCCAGCAGTTACCCGGGGAACTATGGCTACACCTTC. This gives the protein CASSYPGNYGYTF.

Points on this clonotype: The junction departs from germline at one end; a sequencing error may be responsible. The chain uses TRBV12-3 or TRBV12-4 and TRBJ1-1; possibly TRBD1 for D (5 bases). CDR3 length: 14 residues. The CDR3 region has the DNA TGTGCCAGCAGTTTAGAGTACAGGAACACTGAAGCTTACTTT. Amino acid sequence: CASSLEYRNTEAYF.

A note on this clonotype: Possible read error: a much larger clone is one base away. V usage is TRBV6-1 and J usage is TRBJ2-1; TRBD1 is a possible D gene (5 bases). V was cut by 6 bases and J by 8 bases, with 23 bases left in between. Germline values: CDR1 MNHNS, CDR2 SASEGT. The CDR3 covers 16 residues. The CDR3 DNA reads as TGTGCCAGCAGCCCGCTGTTCTCCAGGGAAGAGGATGAGCAGTTCTTC. This codes for CASSPLFSREEDEQFF.

With respect to this clonotype: This clone may be a read error of a much larger clone one base away. This chain links TRBV4-1 with TRBJ2-3; possible D gene TRBD2, 5 bases. The CDR3 extends over 14 amino acids. V was shortened by 3 bases and J by 7 bases, with 14 bases between the two germline ends. The germline CDR1 and CDR2 sequences are MGHRA and YSYEKL. The CDR3 DNA reads as TGCGCCAGCAGCCACGATACGGCGGGTTATACGCAGTATTTT. Translating it yields CASSHDTAGYTQYF.

This clonotype has at least ten counts. The chain employs TRBV7-2 and TRBJ2-7; 10 bases are shared with TRBD1. The CDR3 contains 13 residues. Trimming removed 4 bases from V and 7 bases from J; junction bases left unmatched: 4. The germline gives CDR1 SGHTA, CDR2 FQGNSA. The CDR3 reads CASSSGTGDEQYF. DNA of the CDR3: TGTGCCAGCAGCTCGGGGACAGGGGATGAGCAGTACTTC.

Details on this clonotype: Just one base apart from a much larger clone, this may be a read error. The V and J genes are TRBV6-2 or TRBV6-3 and TRBJ2-1; D is ambiguous. This CDR3 has 18 amino acids. Per germline, CDR1 MNHEY and CDR2 SVGEGT. The DNA of the CDR3 is TGTGCCAGAAGTTACTCGAGGCAGGTAATTAGCTCCTACAATGAGCAGTTCTTC. Its translation: CARSYSRQVISSYNEQFF.